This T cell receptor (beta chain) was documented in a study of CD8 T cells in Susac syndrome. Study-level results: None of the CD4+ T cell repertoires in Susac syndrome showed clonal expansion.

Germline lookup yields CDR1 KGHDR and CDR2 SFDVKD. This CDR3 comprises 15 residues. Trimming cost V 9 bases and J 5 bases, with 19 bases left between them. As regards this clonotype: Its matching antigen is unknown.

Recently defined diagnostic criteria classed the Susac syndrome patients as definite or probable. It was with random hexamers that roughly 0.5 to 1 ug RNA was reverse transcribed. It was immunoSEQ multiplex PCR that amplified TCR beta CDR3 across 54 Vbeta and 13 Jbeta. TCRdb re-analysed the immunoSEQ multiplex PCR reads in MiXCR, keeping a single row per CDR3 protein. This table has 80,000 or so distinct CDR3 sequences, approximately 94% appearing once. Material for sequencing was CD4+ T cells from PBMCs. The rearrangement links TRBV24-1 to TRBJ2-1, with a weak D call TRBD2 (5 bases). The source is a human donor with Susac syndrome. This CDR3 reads CATGNGKGIDNEQFF. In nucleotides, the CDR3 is TGTGCCACCGGGAACGGGAAAGGGATTGACAATGAGCAGTTCTTC.